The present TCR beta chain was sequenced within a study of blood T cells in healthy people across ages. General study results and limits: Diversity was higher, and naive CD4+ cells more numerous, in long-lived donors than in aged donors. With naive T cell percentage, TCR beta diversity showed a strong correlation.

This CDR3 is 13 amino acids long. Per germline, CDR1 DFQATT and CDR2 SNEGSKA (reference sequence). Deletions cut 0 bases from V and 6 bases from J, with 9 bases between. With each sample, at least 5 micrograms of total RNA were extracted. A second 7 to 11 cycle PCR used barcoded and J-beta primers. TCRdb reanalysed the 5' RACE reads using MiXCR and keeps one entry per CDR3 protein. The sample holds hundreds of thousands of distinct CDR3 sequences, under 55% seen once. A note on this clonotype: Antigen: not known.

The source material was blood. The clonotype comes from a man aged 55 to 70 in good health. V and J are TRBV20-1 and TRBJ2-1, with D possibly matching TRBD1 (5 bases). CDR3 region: CSARDSRGNEQFF. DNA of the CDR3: TGCAGTGCTAGAGATTCAAGGGGCAATGAGCAGTTCTTC.